The 6 T cell receptor beta chains listed next were all sequenced from one sample in a study of TET2 disruption in CD19-targeted CAR T cells. Treatment defined: autologous CTL019 cells: CD19 CAR with 4-1BB and CD3 zeta domains. No antigen is known for these receptors. Sequencing was performed with immunoSEQ multiplex PCR; in TCRdb, only in-frame clones are kept and a portion is missing. This sample contains about 25,000 clones. The input for sequencing was CD8- CAR+ T cells sorted from cultured blood T cells, taken for CD19 CAR T cell therapy. The subset is: CD8-negative CAR-positive T cells from the infusion product. Receptors originate from a man between 65 and 85 years old with chronic lymphocytic leukemia.

As for this clone: A read error may produce the germline difference seen at one junction end. The read is 3 residues too short to cover the CDR3 end, so that end is filled in from the germline J gene. Other DNA sequences in the sample encode the same CDR3. The rearrangement links TRBV19 to TRBJ1-3; TRBD1 agrees at 9 bases. This CDR3 region has 17 residues. CDR1 LNHDA and CDR2 SQIVND come from the germline V gene (reference sequence). The part of the CDR3 DNA that was read is TGTGCCAGTAGCCGGACAGGGGCCATACTCTCTGGAAACACT. This sequence encodes CASSRTGAILSGNT. The whole CDR3 is CASSRTGAILSGNTIYF.

CDR3 amino acids: CASSFGQEANYGYTF. Incomplete CDR3 DNA: TGTGCCAGCAGCTTCGGACAGGAAGCTAACTATGGC. The V gene is TRBV11-2, the J gene TRBJ1-2, with TRBD1 matching over 7 bases. Read sequence stops 3 residues before the CDR3 end, and the germline J gene provides the missing end. The CDR3 consists of 15 residues. Trimming took 3 bases from V and 0 from J; bases not matched to a gene: 4. Germline V gene data show CDR1 as SGHAT and CDR2 as FQNNGV.

Comments on this clone: The read terminates 3 residues ahead of where the CDR3 ends, so the germline J gene completes it. V gene TRBV20-1 combines with J gene TRBJ2-7; 10 bases are a match to TRBD1. Germline assignment: CDR1 DFQATT and CDR2 SNEGSKA (reference sequence). Trimming at V came to 5 bases and at J to 6 bases, leaving 7 bases not matched to a gene. The CDR3 loop spans 13 amino acids. The CDR3 region is CSAPGTGEVEQYF. The CDR3 DNA, read in part, is TGCAGTGCTCCCGGGACAGGGGAGGTCGAG.

With regard to this clone: The observed sequence ends 3 residues before the CDR3 terminus, with the missing tail filled in from the germline J gene. V and J are TRBV19 and TRBJ1-2; D is unclear. The CDR3 consists of 13 residues. CDR1 is LNHDA, CDR2 SQIVND, per germline (reference sequence). The sequenced part of the CDR3 DNA is TGTGCCAGTAGTATAAGCGCTCAAGAGACC. As protein: CASSISAQET. The whole CDR3 protein is CASSISAQETYTF.

The DNA read from the CDR3 is TGTGCCAGTACCCCAGGGTGGCAGGGGGATAGCTACGAC. As protein: CASTPGWQGDSYD. The complete CDR3 reads CASTPGWQGDSYDYTF. The chain has TRBV19 and TRBJ1-2, with 7 bases fitting TRBD1. The observed sequence ends 3 residues before the CDR3 terminus, with the missing tail filled in from the germline J gene. The CDR3 covers 16 residues. Germline CDR1 reads LNHDA; CDR2 reads SQIVND (reference sequence).

Regarding this clone: The read falls 3 residues short of the CDR3 end, and the missing part is taken from the germline J gene. The chain uses TRBV5-1 and TRBJ2-2; possible D gene TRBD1, 6 bases. The CDR3 length is 15 residues. CDR1 SGHRS and CDR2 YFSETQ come from the germline V gene. The V end was cut by 2 bases, the J end by 4 bases, with 12 bases between. Incomplete CDR3 DNA: TGCGCCAGCAGCTTTGGACAGACTTCCACCGGGGAG. Translated, it gives CASSFGQTSTGE. The entire CDR3 protein reads CASSFGQTSTGELFF.